This TCR beta chain was captured by sequencing in a study of blood T cell repertoires in COVID-19. The J segment lost 0 bases and the V segment lost 1 base, leaving 8 bases of the junction unmatched. The germline gives CDR1 MGHRA, CDR2 YSYEKL. The CDR3 has 18 amino acids. Assay: immunoSEQ multiplex PCR; the TCRdb copy retains only in-frame clones and omits some. Of tens of thousands of clones in the sample, 89% were seen once. This TCR came from a man older than 75 with acute or convalescent COVID-19. The chain recombines TRBV4-1 with TRBJ2-1; 8 positions agree with TRBD2. Sequencing was carried out using peripheral blood. The CDR3 reads CASSQVAGRASSYNEQFF. The CDR3 DNA reads TGCGCCAGCAGCCAAGTAGCGGGAAGGGCCAGCTCCTACAATGAGCAGTTCTTC.